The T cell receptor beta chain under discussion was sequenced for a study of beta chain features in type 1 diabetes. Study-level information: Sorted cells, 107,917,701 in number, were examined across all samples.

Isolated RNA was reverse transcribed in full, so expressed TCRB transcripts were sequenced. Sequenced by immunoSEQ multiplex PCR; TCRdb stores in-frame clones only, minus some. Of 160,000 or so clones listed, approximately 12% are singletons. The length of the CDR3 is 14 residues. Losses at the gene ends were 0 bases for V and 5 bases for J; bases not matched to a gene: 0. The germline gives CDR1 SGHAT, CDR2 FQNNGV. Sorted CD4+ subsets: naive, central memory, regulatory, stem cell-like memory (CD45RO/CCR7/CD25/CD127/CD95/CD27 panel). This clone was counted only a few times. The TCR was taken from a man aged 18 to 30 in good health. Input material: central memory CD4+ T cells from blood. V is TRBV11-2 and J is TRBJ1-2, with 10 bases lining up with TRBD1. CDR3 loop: CASSLEDRGYGYTF. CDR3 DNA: TGTGCCAGCAGCTTAGAGGACAGGGGGTATGGCTACACCTTC. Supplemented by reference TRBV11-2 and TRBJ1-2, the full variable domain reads EAGVAQSPRYKIIEKRQSVAFWCNPISGHATLYWYQQILGQGPKLLIQFQNNGVVDDSQLPKDRFSAERLKGVDSTLKIQPAKLEDSAVYLCASSLEDRGYGYTFGSGTRLTVV.